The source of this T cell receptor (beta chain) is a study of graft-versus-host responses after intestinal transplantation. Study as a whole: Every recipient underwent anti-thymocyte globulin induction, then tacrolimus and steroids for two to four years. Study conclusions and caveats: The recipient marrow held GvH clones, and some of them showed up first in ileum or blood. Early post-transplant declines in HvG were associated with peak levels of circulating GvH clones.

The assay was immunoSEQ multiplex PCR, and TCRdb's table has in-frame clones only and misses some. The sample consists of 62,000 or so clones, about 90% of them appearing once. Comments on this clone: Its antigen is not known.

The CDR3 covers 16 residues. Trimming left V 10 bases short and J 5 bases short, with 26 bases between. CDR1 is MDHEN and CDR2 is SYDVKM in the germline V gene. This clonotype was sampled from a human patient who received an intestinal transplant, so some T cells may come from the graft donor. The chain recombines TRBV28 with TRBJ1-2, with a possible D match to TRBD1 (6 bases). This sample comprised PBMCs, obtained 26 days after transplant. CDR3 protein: CATEPPAGGGWYGYTF. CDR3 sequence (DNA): TGTGCCACCGAGCCTCCCGCCGGCGGGGGCTGGTATGGCTACACCTTC.